This TCR beta chain was recovered during a study of shared clonotypes between healthy human individuals. Researchers partitioned CD4+ cells into CD45RA+ naive and CD45RA-negative memory subsets. V lost 3 bases, J lost 3 bases, and 9 bases lay in between. This CDR3 has 13 amino acids. Germline V gene sequence: CDR1 MDHEN, CDR2 SYDVKM. Details on this clone: Other DNA sequences in the same sample also yield this CDR3.

Data came from immunoSEQ multiplex PCR; TCRdb stores just in-frame clones and leaves some out. Among 2 million to 2.5 million clones listed, around 93% were seen once. Sample: naive CD4+ T cells from PBMCs. Specified subset: CD45RA+ positively selected. The chain combines TRBV28 with TRBJ2-7; maybe TRBD1 (5 bases). This sequence was found in a man aged 18-30 years in good health. Some clones in this sample may be carry-over from other donors' samples. The chain's CDR3 is CASSFVGDYEQYF. The CDR3, as DNA: TGTGCCAGCAGTTTCGTAGGGGACTACGAGCAGTACTTC.